A selection of T cell receptor beta chains follows, all from one sample in a study of T-cell memory formation after mild COVID-19. MiXCR was run by TCRdb on the 5' RACE reads, yielding one entry per CDR3 protein. The table lists roughly 250,000 distinct CDR3 sequences, 16% of them singletons. Sequencing was carried out using PBMCs or a T cell subset sorted from them (not recorded which). These receptors were collected from a young man who had mild COVID-19 (a few samples of this study predate the infection). Cell type and time point are not known. The CDR3 runs from the conserved cysteine through the conserved F or W. The D gene is left open where the match is weak. Expanded clones get a size class; other rows say once, few or many, or leave the size out.

clone_size,v_call,d_call,j_call,cdr3_aa,cdr3_nt
NA,TRBV12-3/TRBV12-4,NA,TRBJ1-2,CASSPRGRVLYGYTF,TGTGCCAGCAGTCCCCGGGGAAGAGTTCTGTATGGCTACACCTTC
few,TRBV19,TRBD1,TRBJ2-1,CASSIRTGTSDEQFF,TGTGCCAGTAGTATACGGACAGGGACCTCCGATGAGCAGTTCTTC
NA,TRBV12-3/TRBV12-4,NA,TRBJ1-5,CASRSRGHGNQPQHF,TGTGCCAGCAGATCCCGGGGGCACGGCAATCAGCCCCAGCATTTT
many,TRBV12-3/TRBV12-4,NA,TRBJ2-5,CASIPPGSGTQYF,TGTGCCAGCATCCCCCCGGGCTCTGGGACCCAGTACTTC
few,TRBV18,NA,TRBJ2-6,CASSPRAYSGANVLTF,TGTGCCAGCTCACCCAGGGCCTACTCTGGGGCCAACGTCCTGACTTTC
NA,TRBV6-2/TRBV6-3,NA,TRBJ1-2,CASSSRSYGYTF,TGTGCCAGCAGTTCGCGGTCCTATGGCTACACCTTC
many,TRBV5-1,NA,TRBJ2-3,CASFPPPDTQYF,TGCGCCAGCTTTCCTCCGCCGGATACGCAGTATTTT
NA,TRBV6-2/TRBV6-3,NA,TRBJ2-1,CASRPQYNEQFF,TGTGCCAGCAGACCTCAATACAATGAGCAGTTCTTC
few,TRBV12-3/TRBV12-4,NA,TRBJ2-5,CASSFEGQPQETQYF,TGTGCCAGCAGTTTCGAGGGCCAGCCTCAAGAGACCCAGTACTTC
few,TRBV4-1,NA,TRBJ2-1,CASSQDRRGTYNEQFF,TGCGCCAGCAGCCAAGATCGAAGGGGAACCTACAATGAGCAGTTCTTC
NA,TRBV7-2,NA,TRBJ1-1,CASSRFEGQYTEAFF,TGTGCCAGCAGCAGATTCGAGGGACAATACACTGAAGCTTTCTTT
many,TRBV6-5,NA,TRBJ2-1,CASRHGQYNEQFF,TGTGCCAGCAGGCACGGACAGTACAATGAGCAGTTCTTC
few,TRBV5-1,NA,TRBJ1-3,CASSQDGSGNTIYF,TGCGCCAGCAGCCAGGACGGCTCTGGAAACACCATATATTTT
few,TRBV5-1,NA,TRBJ2-1,CASSQVGAPYNEQFF,TGCGCCAGCAGCCAGGTGGGGGCCCCCTACAATGAGCAGTTCTTC
few,TRBV15,TRBD1,TRBJ1-2,CATSRDRGYGYTF,TGTGCCACCAGCAGAGACAGGGGGTATGGCTACACCTTC
NA,TRBV10-3,NA,TRBJ2-6,CAISPSANVLTF,TGTGCCATCAGCCCATCGGCCAACGTCCTGACTTTC